Listed below are T cell receptor beta chains from one sample, sequenced in a study of T cells in Graves' hyperthyroidism and ophthalmopathy. TCRdb used MiXCR to reprocess the multiplex PCR reads, holding one entry per CDR3 protein. This sample yields about 500,000 distinct CDR3 sequences, of which approximately 17% are seen a single time; 15% to 20% belongs to the top ten. The sample taken for sequencing was blood. These receptors were collected from a young woman with Graves' ophthalmopathy. The CDR3 runs from the conserved cysteine through the conserved F or W. Each record gives: clone size, J gene, V gene, D gene, CDR3 protein, CDR3 DNA. The D gene is left open where the match is weak. Clone size is shown for a subset of rows, as once, few, many or a class of expanded clone.

>-|TRBJ1-2|TRBV7-9|-
CASSLGGKGYTF
TGTGCCAGCAGCTTGGGGGGGAAGGGCTACACCTTC
>-|TRBJ2-5|TRBV30|-
CAWSRGLEETQYF
TGTGCCTGGAGTCGGGGGTTGGAAGAGACCCAGTACTTC
>many|TRBJ2-3|TRBV28|-
CASSDILPDTQYF
TGTGCCAGCAGTGATATTTTGCCAGATACGCAGTATTTT
>many|TRBJ2-3|TRBV30|TRBD2
CAWSVLASGPSTDTQYF
TGTGCCTGGAGTGTACTGGCTAGCGGACCTAGCACAGATACGCAGTATTTT
>many|TRBJ1-1|TRBV5-1|-
CASSLVSGAEAFF
TGCGCCAGCAGCTTGGTATCCGGGGCTGAAGCTTTCTTT
>many|TRBJ1-1|TRBV3-1|-
CASSPPYGTEAFF
TGTGCCAGCAGCCCCCCCTACGGCACTGAAGCTTTCTTT
>many|TRBJ2-7|TRBV4-1|-
CASSQVDRTYEQYF
TGCGCCAGCAGCCAGGTGGACAGAACCTACGAGCAGTACTTC
>many|TRBJ1-1|TRBV5-1|-
CASSLGRLNTEAFF
TGTGCCAGCAGTTTGGGTAGGTTGAACACTGAAGCTTTCTTT
>many|TRBJ2-4|TRBV6-6|-
CASSYGQPGNIQYF
TGTGCCAGCAGTTACGGACAGCCGGGAAACATTCAGTACTTC
>few|TRBJ2-1|TRBV6-1|-
CASSEDPGGSSYNEQFF
TGTGCCAGCAGTGAGGATCCAGGGGGGTCCTCCTACAATGAGCAGTTCTTC
>many|TRBJ2-3|TRBV6-1|TRBD2
CASSELSGVSTDTQYF
TGTGCCAGCAGTGAACTAAGCGGGGTGAGCACAGATACGCAGTATTTT
>-|TRBJ2-1|TRBV7-2|-
CASSLASEVNEQFF
TGTGCCAGCAGCTTAGCCTCCGAGGTGAATGAGCAGTTCTTC
>many|TRBJ1-2|TRBV30|-
CAWNTDSNYGYTF
TGTGCCTGGAATACGGACAGTAACTATGGCTACACCTTC
>few|TRBJ2-4|TRBV9|-
CASSVDGQGKYF
TGTGCCAGCAGCGTAGATGGGCAGGGGAAGTACTTC
>many|TRBJ2-1|TRBV11-2|-
CASSLGQMEAPSSYNEQFF
TGTGCCAGCAGCTTAGGCCAAATGGAGGCTCCTAGCTCCTACAATGAGCAGTTCTTC
>many|TRBJ2-3|TRBV20-1|TRBD1
CSARDRQGTRTDTQYF
TGCAGTGCTAGAGATCGACAGGGGACCCGCACAGATACGCAGTATTTT
>-|TRBJ2-1|TRBV5-1|-
CASTGNSYNEQFF
TGCGCCAGCACCGGGAACTCCTACAATGAGCAGTTCTTC
>many|TRBJ2-7|TRBV13|TRBD2
CASSLAGGPPSYEQYF
TGTGCCAGCAGCCTAGCGGGAGGGCCTCCCTCCTACGAGCAGTACTTC